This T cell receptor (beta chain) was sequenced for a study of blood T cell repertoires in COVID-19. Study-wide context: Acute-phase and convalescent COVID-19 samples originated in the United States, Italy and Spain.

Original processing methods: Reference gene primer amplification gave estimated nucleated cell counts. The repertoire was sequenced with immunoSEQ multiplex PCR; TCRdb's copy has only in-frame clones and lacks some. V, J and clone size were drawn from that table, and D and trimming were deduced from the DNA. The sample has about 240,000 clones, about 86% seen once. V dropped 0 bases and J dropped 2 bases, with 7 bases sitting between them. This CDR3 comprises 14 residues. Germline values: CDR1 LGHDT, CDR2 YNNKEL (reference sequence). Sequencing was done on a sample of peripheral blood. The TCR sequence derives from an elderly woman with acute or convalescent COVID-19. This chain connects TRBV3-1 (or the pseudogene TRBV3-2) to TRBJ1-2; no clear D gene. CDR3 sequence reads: CASSQDSGNYGYTF. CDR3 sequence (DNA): TGTGCCAGCAGCCAAGATTCGGGAAACTATGGCTACACCTTC.